This T cell receptor (beta chain) derives from a study of cytomegalovirus exposure and HLA in healthy donors. General observations from the study: An analysis that came later showed most CMV-associated TCR beta chains appearing HLA-restricted.

To note about this clone: The antigen remains undetermined.

Primers included in the PCR were 60 Vbeta and 13 Jbeta primers. Clones were read by immunoSEQ multiplex PCR, and TCRdb kept only the in-frame ones, dropping some. Here the sample spans around 150,000 clones, roughly four fifths being singletons. This TCR was sampled from a man aged 45-65 years in good health and CMV-seropositive. The sequenced material came from PBMCs.

Here the CDR3 reads CASSYSRPTQGTEAFF. CDR3 in DNA: TGTGCCAGCAGTTACTCGAGACCCACCCAGGGGACTGAAGCTTTCTTT. V gene TRBV6-5 combines with J gene TRBJ1-1, with D maybe TRBD1 (6 bases). Germline-derived CDR1 and CDR2 are MNHEY and SVGAGI. Between the trimmed V and J ends, which lost 0 bases and 5 bases, there was a span of 16 bases. The CDR3 consists of 16 residues.